This T cell receptor beta chain was retrieved from a study of blood T cell repertoires in COVID-19. Across the whole study: The analysed material was cDNA or gDNA that came from T cells, B-cell-depleted T cells, or PBMCs.

The CDR3 is 17 residues long. V lost 3 bases and J lost 8, with 23 bases in between. Germline V CDR1 and CDR2: PRHDT, FYEKMQ (reference sequence). Original processing notes: From reference gene primer amplification, estimates of nucleated cell counts were derived. Data came from immunoSEQ multiplex PCR; TCRdb stores just in-frame clones and leaves some out. V and J calls and clone size are copied from that table; D and trimming were computed from the DNA. Among 200,000 to 250,000 clones listed, around 85% were seen once. The chain is built from TRBV13 and TRBJ2-1, with a weak D call TRBD2 (6 bases). The clonotype originates from a woman in her sixties or seventies with active or convalescent COVID-19. Sequencing used peripheral blood. The CDR3 spells CASSFSFGAGKVDEQFF. CDR3 nucleotide sequence: TGTGCCAGCAGCTTCTCGTTTGGGGCGGGAAAAGTGGATGAGCAGTTCTTC.